Listed here are 26 T cell receptor beta chains from one sample, sequenced in a study of blood T cell repertoires in COVID-19. The method was immunoSEQ multiplex PCR; TCRdb's version includes in-frame clones alone and lacks a portion of them. Of roughly 200,000 clones detected, 82% appear once; the ten largest clones hold over 9.5%. The sample taken for sequencing was PBMCs or T cells enriched from blood (not recorded which). The receptor source for this set is a middle-aged man who had recovered from COVID-19.

The chain couples TRBV6-1 to TRBJ2-7; 11 nucleotides align to TRBD1. V dropped 2 bases and J dropped 2; count of bases not matched to a gene: 2. Germline loops: CDR1 MNHNS, CDR2 SASEGT. CDR3 length equals 15 residues. DNA for the CDR3: TGTGCCAGCAGTGAAACGGGACAGGGGGCCTACGAGCAGTACTTC. This codes for CASSETGQGAYEQYF.

The J gene is TRBJ1-2, the V gene TRBV9, with TRBD1 matching over 8 bases. The CDR3 length is 16 residues. Trimming removed 4 bases from V and 0 bases from J; junction bases left unmatched: 8. Germline V gene sequence: CDR1 SGDLS, CDR2 YYNGEE. CDR3: CASSLSSTGANYGYTF. The CDR3 nucleotides are TGTGCCAGCAGCCTCTCTTCGACAGGGGCTAACTATGGCTACACCTTC.

This clone has only one observation. This sequence joins TRBV12-5 and TRBJ2-5; TRBD2 matches 16 bases. With 7 bases clipped from V and 5 bases from J, the junction kept 13 bases outside the gene matches. This CDR3 region has 18 residues. The germline V gene encodes CDR1 LGHNT and CDR2 FRNRAP. The CDR3 here is CASAPGGTSGRARETQYF. CDR3 DNA: TGTGCTAGTGCCCCGGGGGGGACTAGCGGGAGGGCCAGGGAGACCCAGTACTTC.

This clone was observed a few times. The chain recombines TRBV29-1 with TRBJ1-1; D perhaps matches TRBD1 (6 bases). The CDR3 runs to 12 residues. V was cut by 7 bases and J by 5 bases, with 14 bases left in between. CDR1 and CDR2 (germline): SQVTM, ANQGSEA. The CDR3 spells CSAGQWGTEAFF. CDR3 in DNA: TGCAGCGCAGGACAGTGGGGTACTGAAGCTTTCTTT. The variable domain in full, with the rest retrieved from reference TRBV29-1 and TRBJ1-1, is SAVISQKPSRDICQRGTSLTIQCQVDSQVTMMFWYRQQPGQSLTLIATANQGSEATYESGFVIDKFPISRPNLTFSTLTVSNMSPEDSSIYLCSAGQWGTEAFFGQGTRLTVV.

The chain combines TRBV7-2 with TRBJ2-2; 7 nucleotides match TRBD1. V shed 4 bases and J 6 bases; nucleotides not matched to a gene: 2. The CDR3 extends over 13 amino acids. Per the germline V gene, CDR1 is SGHTA and CDR2 is FQGNSA. The CDR3 spells CASSSQGAGELFF. CDR3 sequence (DNA): TGTGCCAGCAGCTCCCAGGGGGCCGGGGAGCTGTTTTTT.

The chain joins TRBV7-9 to TRBJ1-1, with TRBD1 matching over 8 bases. With 5 bases clipped from V and 9 bases from J, the junction kept 5 bases outside the gene matches. CDR1 SEHNR and CDR2 FQNEAQ come from the germline V gene (reference sequence). There are 12 residues in the CDR3. The CDR3 DNA reads TGTGCCAGCAGCCAGGGGGCAGATAAAGCTTTCTTT. Translating it yields CASSQGADKAFF.

CDR3: CASISRAANTEAFF. The CDR3 DNA is TGTGCCAGCATTTCGAGGGCGGCGAACACTGAAGCTTTCTTT. This chain uses TRBV5-6 with TRBJ1-1; D is uncertain. This CDR3 is 14 amino acids long. V lost 6 bases and J 1 base, leaving 13 bases between the germline ends. Germline values: CDR1 SGHDT, CDR2 YYEEEE.

This chain links TRBV6-5 with TRBJ1-2; 10 nucleotides agree with TRBD1. The CDR3 covers 14 residues. V lost 6 bases and J lost 2; bases outside the gene matches: 3. Germline CDR1 MNHEY, CDR2 SVGAGI. In nucleotides, the CDR3 is TGTGCCAGCAGCCGGGACAGGGGAAACTATGGCTACACCTTC. Translating it yields CASSRDRGNYGYTF.

The chain links TRBV7-2 to TRBJ2-1; a weak D match, TRBD1 (6 bases). Germline loops: CDR1 SGHTA, CDR2 FQGNSA. The V end lost 2 bases, the J end lost 4 bases, and 15 bases lay between the germline ends. This CDR3 is built from 16 residues. The CDR3 DNA follows: TGTGCCAGCAGCTTATTAGGGGGATTACGGTACAATGAGCAGTTCTTC. Its translation: CASSLLGGLRYNEQFF.

V and J are TRBV18 and TRBJ1-1; the match to TRBD1 covers 12 bases. The CDR3 consists of 16 residues. The germline V gene has CDR1 KGHSH and CDR2 LQKENI. Trimming took 5 bases from V and 1 from J; bases not matched to a gene: 5. CDR3 sequence: CASSEGQGAWNTEAFF. In DNA, the CDR3 is TGTGCCAGCTCAGAGGGACAGGGGGCATGGAACACTGAAGCTTTCTTT. Full variable domain (missing parts from reference TRBV18 and TRBJ1-1): NAGVMQNPRHLVRRRGQEARLRCSPMKGHSHVYWYRQLPEEGLKFMVYLQKENIIDESGMPKERFSAEFPKEGPSILRIQQVVRGDSAAYFCASSEGQGAWNTEAFFGQGTRLTVV.

Remarks on this clone: This sample includes further DNA sequences coding for the same CDR3. This sequence joins TRBV7-3 and TRBJ1-1; possibly TRBD1 for D (5 bases). The CDR3 spans 13 residues. Germline assignment: CDR1 SGHTA and CDR2 FQGTGA. Trimming removed 5 bases at V and 2 bases at J, with 9 bases between. The CDR3 region has the DNA TGTGCCAGCAGCCCTACAGGTAACACTGAAGCTTTCTTT. This gives the protein CASSPTGNTEAFF.

The V and J genes are TRBV6-5 and TRBJ2-2; 10 nucleotides agree with TRBD2. Germline-derived CDR1 and CDR2 are MNHEY and SVGAGI. The CDR3 is 16 residues long. With V trimmed by 2 bases and J by 7 bases, 7 bases remained unmatched. The CDR3 DNA reads TGTGCCAGCAGTTACACGTCGGGGACTAGCGTCGGGGAGCTGTTTTTT. Residues: CASSYTSGTSVGELFF.

V gene TRBV10-1 combines with J gene TRBJ1-5; D is uncertain. The length of the CDR3 is 13 residues. V was cut by 10 bases and J by 2 bases, with 12 bases left in between. CDR1 is WNHNN and CDR2 is SYGVQD in the germline V gene (reference sequence). The CDR3 sequence is CAIRGCGNQPQHF. In nucleotides, the CDR3 is TGCGCCATCCGAGGGTGCGGCAATCAGCCCCAGCATTTT.

The chain couples TRBV21-1 to TRBJ2-7; the table's D call, TRBD2, has no DNA check behind it. TRBV21-1 is assigned pseudogene status. This CDR3 has 16 amino acids. The CDR3 is CASSPRPSERTSEQYF. Written as DNA, the CDR3 is TGTGCCAGCAGCCCCAGACCTAGCGAGAGGACGAGCGAGCAGTACTTC.

The DNA for the CDR3 is TGTGCCATCGGCCCCGGGAGTGCTAGCGGGAGAGACGAGCAGTACGTC. It codes for CAIGPGSASGRDEQYV. The chain combines TRBV10-3 with TRBJ2-7; 10 nucleotides match TRBD2. The V gene end was trimmed by 8 bases and the J gene end by 5 bases; junction bases not matched to a gene: 15. Germline assignment: CDR1 ENHRY and CDR2 SYGVKD. This CDR3 is 16 amino acids long.

The J gene is TRBJ1-2, the V gene TRBV10-3, with 11 nucleotides matching TRBD1. CDR3 length: 17 residues. The V gene's germline CDR1 is ENHRY and CDR2 SYGVKD. J lost 2 bases, V lost 11 bases, and 16 bases had no gene match. The CDR3 here is CASQPLDRGHFNYGYTF. CDR3 nucleotides: TGTGCCTCCCAACCCCTGGACAGGGGGCATTTCAACTATGGCTACACCTTC.

The chain uses TRBV11-2 and TRBJ1-4, with D possibly being TRBD1 (5 bases). Trimming took 4 bases from V and 7 from J, leaving 16 bases between them. The CDR3 has 15 amino acids. From germline, CDR1 is SGHAT and CDR2 FQNNGV. CDR3 region: CASSSPRVGGEKLFF. The CDR3 DNA reads TGTGCCAGCAGCTCACCGCGGGTGGGGGGTGAAAAACTGTTTTTT.

The chain employs TRBV7-2 and TRBJ1-2, with D tentatively TRBD1 (5 bases). V shed 1 base and J shed 0 bases, with 6 bases lying between them. Looked up from germline, CDR1 is SGHTA and CDR2 is FQGNSA. The CDR3 spans 14 residues. The CDR3 loop reads CASSLVTANYGYTF. The CDR3 nucleotides read TGTGCCAGCAGCTTAGTGACAGCTAACTATGGCTACACCTTC.

The chain joins TRBV7-2 to TRBJ1-2, with TRBD1 matching 7 bases. V was clipped by 5 bases and J by 3 bases; unmatched bases: 6. The CDR3 loop spans 14 amino acids. Germline loops: CDR1 SGHTA, CDR2 FQGNSA. CDR3 DNA sequence: TGTGCCAGCAGCCCGACAGGGACTGACTATGGCTACACCTTC. As protein: CASSPTGTDYGYTF.

This clone has just a few counts. The gene calls are TRBV4-3 and TRBJ1-5, with 7 bases aligning to TRBD1. The CDR3 consists of 15 residues. Germline CDR1 and CDR2: LGHNA and YSLEER. V shed 6 bases and J 4 bases; nucleotides not matched to a gene: 9. The CDR3: CASRPDRASNQPQHF. CDR3 DNA: TGCGCCAGCAGACCCGACAGGGCCTCTAATCAGCCCCAGCATTTT.

The CDR3 region has the DNA TGTGCCAGCTCACCCGCCTCGGGGGTTGGAGGCTACACCTTC. Translation: CASSPASGVGGYTF. J is TRBJ1-2 and V is TRBV18; possibly TRBD1 for D (5 bases). V lost 3 bases, J lost 8 bases, and 16 bases lay in between. The germline CDR1 and CDR2 sequences are KGHSH and LQKENI. The CDR3 runs 14 residues.

This chain links TRBV7-3 with TRBJ1-3; 7 nucleotides align to TRBD1. Trimming at V came to 2 bases and at J to 2 bases, leaving 3 bases not matched to a gene. CDR3 length equals 15 residues. Germline lookup yields CDR1 SGHTA and CDR2 FQGTGA. CDR3 sequence: CASSLSGGAGNTIYF. The CDR3 DNA sequence: TGTGCCAGCAGCTTATCAGGGGGAGCTGGAAACACCATATATTTT.

Here the CDR3 DNA reads TGTGCCAGCAGCGCTCGGGGGACTAGCGGGAGCACTAGGTACAATGAGCAGTTCTTC. This codes for CASSARGTSGSTRYNEQFF. This chain uses TRBV9 with TRBJ2-1; TRBD2 matches at 14 bases. This CDR3 contains 19 residues. V lost 3 bases, J lost 4 bases, and 12 bases stayed unmatched. The germline V gene encodes CDR1 SGDLS and CDR2 YYNGEE.

The chain employs TRBV7-2 and TRBJ2-2; D perhaps matches TRBD1 (6 bases). The CDR3 spans 18 residues. The germline V gene encodes CDR1 SGHTA and CDR2 FQGNSA. The V and J ends lost 5 bases and 3 bases respectively, with 22 bases between them. The CDR3 here is CASSTQGWVQADTGELFF. The CDR3 DNA follows: TGTGCCAGCAGCACCCAGGGGTGGGTCCAGGCGGACACCGGGGAGCTGTTTTTT.

CDR3 DNA sequence: TGTGCCAGCAGCTCCGATTTGACTAGCGGTACCTCCCGGCAGTTCTTC. Its protein product is CASSSDLTSGTSRQFF. The J gene is TRBJ2-1, the V gene TRBV28, with 9 bases fitting TRBD2. Trimming took 6 bases from V and 12 from J; bases not matched to a gene: 18. The CDR3 spans 16 residues. Looked up from germline, CDR1 is MDHEN and CDR2 is SYDVKM.

The chain couples TRBV7-9 to TRBJ1-1, with D possibly TRBD1 on 6 matching bases. Germline values: CDR1 SEHNR, CDR2 FQNEAQ (reference sequence). This CDR3 is 13 amino acids long. V was trimmed by 8 bases and J by 0 bases, leaving 10 bases between them. CDR3 sequence reads: CASPGTMNTEAFF. The CDR3 region has the DNA TGTGCCAGCCCGGGGACAATGAACACTGAAGCTTTCTTT.